Listed below are T cell receptor beta chains from one sample, sequenced in a study of blood T cell repertoires in COVID-19. Produced via immunoSEQ multiplex PCR; TCRdb's table is partial and in-frame only. Of some 100,000 clones listed, 90% to 95% are singletons. Sequencing was performed on peripheral blood. Receptors originate from a man aged 50 to 59 with active COVID-19. The conserved cysteine and the conserved F or W are not part of the CDR3 here. The order of the fields is V gene, J gene, CDR3 protein.

>TRBV7-9|TRBJ2-1
ASSPDRVGF
>TRBV7-2|TRBJ1-1
ASSTGQRNTEAF
>TRBV29-1|TRBJ1-5
SVAFGTGDQPQH
>TRBV18|TRBJ2-1
ASSPPQRAAYNEQF
>TRBV19|TRBJ2-7
ASSASGTGTYEQY
>TRBV9|TRBJ1-6
ASSVGGPNSPLH
>TRBV20-1|TRBJ2-5
SASESGGPLQETQY
>TRBV7-6|TRBJ2-3
ASSITVADTQY
>TRBV5-4|TRBJ2-5
ASSSQGDGETQY
>TRBV6-5|TRBJ2-2
ASTKAGGVGGELF
>TRBV18|TRBJ2-1
ASSPGTGNYNEQF
>TRBV5-1|TRBJ2-2
ANSLGPVRELF
>TRBV7-9|TRBJ2-3
ASSRTDRVPDTQY
>TRBV6-2/TRBV6-3|TRBJ2-6
ASSPGRITGANVLT
>TRBV7-6|TRBJ1-5
ASSSGTGGVSNQPQH
>TRBV2|TRBJ2-1
AGTSASYNEQF
>TRBV7-9|TRBJ2-3
ASSPSTDTQY
>TRBV19|TRBJ1-5
ASSPGLGSWSNQPQH